This T cell receptor beta chain was retrieved from a study of blood T cell repertoires in COVID-19. Study as a whole: The cDNA or gDNA used as material had been derived from T cells, B-cell-depleted T cells, or PBMCs.

Measured with immunoSEQ multiplex PCR; TCRdb has only the in-frame clones, and not every one. The sample yields around 260,000 clones, 83% seen once. The J segment lost 0 bases and the V segment lost 5 bases, leaving 8 bases of the junction unmatched. This CDR3 spans 19 amino acids. From germline, CDR1 is MNHEY and CDR2 SVGEGT. Sequenced: peripheral blood. The sequence was collected from a woman aged 50 to 60 who had recovered from COVID-19. V gene TRBV6-2 or TRBV6-3 combines with J gene TRBJ2-3; 16 nucleotides agree with TRBD2. The CDR3 nucleotides are TGTGCCAGCAGTGGAACCGGGACTAGCGGGGGGGCTAGCACAGATACGCAGTATTTT. It codes for CASSGTGTSGGASTDTQYF.